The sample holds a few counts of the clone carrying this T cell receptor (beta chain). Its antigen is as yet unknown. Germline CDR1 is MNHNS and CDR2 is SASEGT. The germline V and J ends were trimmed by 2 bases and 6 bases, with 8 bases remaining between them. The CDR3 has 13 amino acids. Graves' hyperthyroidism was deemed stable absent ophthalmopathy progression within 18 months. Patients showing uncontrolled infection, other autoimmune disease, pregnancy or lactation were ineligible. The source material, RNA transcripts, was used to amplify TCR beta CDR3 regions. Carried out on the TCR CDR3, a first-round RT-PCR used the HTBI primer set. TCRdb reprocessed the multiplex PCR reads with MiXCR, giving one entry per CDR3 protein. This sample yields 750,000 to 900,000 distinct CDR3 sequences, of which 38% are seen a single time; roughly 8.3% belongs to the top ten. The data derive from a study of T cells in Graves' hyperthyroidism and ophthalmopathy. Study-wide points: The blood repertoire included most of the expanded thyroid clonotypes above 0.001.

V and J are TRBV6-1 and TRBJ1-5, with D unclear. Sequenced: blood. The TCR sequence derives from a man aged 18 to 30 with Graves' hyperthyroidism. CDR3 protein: CASSEPLSQPQHF. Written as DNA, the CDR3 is TGTGCCAGCAGTGAACCTCTAAGTCAGCCCCAGCATTTT.